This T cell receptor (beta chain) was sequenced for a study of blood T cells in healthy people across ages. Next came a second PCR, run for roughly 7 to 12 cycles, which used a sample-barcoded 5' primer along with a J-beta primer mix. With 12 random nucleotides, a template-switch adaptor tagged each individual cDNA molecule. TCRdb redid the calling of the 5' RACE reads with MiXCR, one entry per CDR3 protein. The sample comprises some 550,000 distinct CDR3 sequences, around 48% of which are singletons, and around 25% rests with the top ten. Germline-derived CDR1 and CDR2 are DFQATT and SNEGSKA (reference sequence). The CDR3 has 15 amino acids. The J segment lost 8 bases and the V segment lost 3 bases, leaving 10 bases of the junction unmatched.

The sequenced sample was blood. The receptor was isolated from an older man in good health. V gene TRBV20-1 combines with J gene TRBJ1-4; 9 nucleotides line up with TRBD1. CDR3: CSARGKDRGGEKLFF. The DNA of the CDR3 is TGCAGTGCTAGGGGGAAGGACAGGGGCGGCGAAAAACTGTTTTTT.